This TCR beta chain came from a study of blood T cell repertoires in COVID-19. Whole-study context: Material from acute and convalescent COVID-19 was sourced from the United States, Italy and Spain. T cells, B-cell-depleted T cells, or PBMCs provided the cDNA or gDNA that served as material.

The germline gives CDR1 SNHLY, CDR2 FYNNEI. V shed 11 bases and J 3 bases; nucleotides not matched to a gene: 6. The CDR3 contains 12 residues. Original processing methods: Amplification with reference gene primers provided the estimates of nucleated cell counts. TCRdb's table, derived via immunoSEQ multiplex PCR, lists solely in-frame clones and lacks some. The V and J calls and the clone size are those of that table, but D and trimming were determined from the DNA. The profile covers some 140,000 clones, with 81% appearing a single time and about 8% taken by the ten largest. The sequence came from an older woman with active or convalescent COVID-19. This chain links TRBV2 with TRBJ1-2; 7 nucleotides agree with TRBD1. Sequenced: peripheral blood. CDR3 loop: CACTGDDYGYTF. The CDR3 DNA reads TGTGCCTGCACAGGGGACGACTATGGCTACACCTTC.